Shown below are 21 T cell receptor beta chains from a single sample sequenced in a study of tumor-infiltrating lymphocytes in primary liver carcinoma. They got blood RNA out of unsorted whole blood and also pulled out germline DNA. Starting material of about 0.45 ug total RNA yielded TCR beta cDNA via a constant-region primer. Three-round nested multiplex PCR performed with slightly modified ARM-PCR produced the TCR beta libraries. The study ran its first two PCR rounds for approximately 10 cycles each, using TRBV1-TRBV30 forward primers and a C-beta reverse primer. MiXCR, run by TCRdb on the multiplex PCR reads, gives a single entry per CDR3 protein. This sample carries about 320,000 distinct CDR3 sequences, approximately 60% of them seen once, and the ten largest clones take roughly 9%. Material for sequencing was peripheral blood. These receptors were taken from a man between 35 and 55 years old with primary liver carcinoma and hepatitis B virus infection.

In its sample, this clonotype was seen a few times. It may be a read error: a sequence one base away is much more abundant. The chain employs TRBV4-3 and TRBJ1-1, with 8 bases fitting TRBD1. CDR1 is LGHNA, CDR2 YSLEER, per germline. The CDR3 consists of 15 residues. The DNA for the CDR3 is TGCGCCAGCAGCCGGGACGACAGGGGTGGAACTGAAGTTTTCTTT. It is translated as CASSRDDRGGTEVFF.

The V call is TRBV28, the J call TRBJ2-6; 9 bases line up with TRBD2. The ends lost 10 bases at V and 0 bases at J; junction bases unmatched: 7. CDR1 and CDR2 (germline): MDHEN, SYDVKM. The CDR3 length is 16 residues. CDR3 residues: CAIGAGGISGANVLTF. The CDR3 DNA reads TGTGCCATCGGAGCGGGAGGTATCTCTGGGGCCAACGTCCTGACTTTC.

Comments on this clonotype: This may arise from a read error, as a much more abundant clone is one base away. The V call is TRBV6-5, the J call TRBJ2-1, with D unclear. Per the germline V gene, CDR1 is MNHEY and CDR2 is SVGAGI. This CDR3 is 15 amino acids long. CDR3 region: CASSPHLSSYSEQFF. DNA of the CDR3: TGTGCCAGCAGTCCCCACCTAAGCTCCTACAGTGAGCAGTTCTTC.

To note about this clonotype: A much larger clone lies a single base off, so this may be a read error. The rearrangement links TRBV4-2 to TRBJ1-2; D remains unclear. Germline V gene data show CDR1 as LGHNA and CDR2 as YNFKEQ. Deletions cut 1 base from V and 8 bases from J, with 20 bases between. The CDR3 sequence is 16 residues long. The CDR3 DNA sequence: TGTGCCAGCAGCCAAGTTCCGCCGGCAACGGCGATCGGCTACACCTTC. Its protein is CASSQVPPATAIGYTF.

The V gene is TRBV6-2 or TRBV6-3, the J gene TRBJ2-1; D not certain. V lost 4 bases and J 7 bases, leaving 5 bases between the germline ends. This CDR3 is built from 11 residues. Per germline, CDR1 MNHEY and CDR2 SVGEGT. The DNA for the CDR3 is TGTGCCAGCAGTTGGAAGAATGAGCAGTTCTTC. Protein: CASSWKNEQFF.

This clonotype was seen ten or more times. This chain joins TRBV4-2 and TRBJ2-5; 12 positions match TRBD2. The germline CDR1 and CDR2 sequences are LGHNA and YNFKEQ. V dropped 4 bases and J dropped 7; count of bases not matched to a gene: 13. This CDR3 is 17 amino acids long. CDR3 sequence (DNA): TGTGCCAGCAGCCCTAGGGCTCTAGCGGGAGGGCCGGTGACCCAGTACTTC. This gives the protein CASSPRALAGGPVTQYF.

About this clonotype itself: The germline gene is not matched at one end of the junction; a read error may be the cause. This sequence joins TRBV11-2 and TRBJ2-7, with a tentative D call TRBD1 (6 bases). The germline V gene has CDR1 SGHAT and CDR2 FQNNGV. There are 14 residues in the CDR3. CDR3 amino acids: CASNLYGGPYEHYF. The CDR3 coding sequence is TGTGCCAGCAACTTATATGGGGGCCCCTACGAGCACTACTTC.

A few counts support this clonotype. The chain carries TRBV5-1 and TRBJ2-7; 7 nucleotides line up with TRBD1. V was pared by 1 base and J by 5 bases, with 9 bases of the junction left unmatched. The CDR3 length is 15 residues. In germline, CDR1 is SGHRS, CDR2 YFSETQ. CDR3: CASSLLQKGADEQYF. The DNA for the CDR3 is TGCGCCAGCAGCTTGTTGCAGAAGGGGGCCGACGAGCAGTACTTC.

The chain joins TRBV5-1 to TRBJ2-3, with 10 bases identical to TRBD1. Losses at the gene ends were 4 bases for V and 1 base for J; bases not matched to a gene: 6. Germline CDR1 SGHRS, CDR2 YFSETQ. This CDR3 is 16 amino acids long. CDR3 bases: TGCGCCAGCAGCGCGGGACAGGGGACGGGCACAGATACGCAGTATTTT. It specifies CASSAGQGTGTDTQYF.

A remark on this clonotype: One end of the junction is discordant with germline, which a read error may explain. The rearrangement joins TRBV11-1 to TRBJ2-3; TRBD2 agrees at 11 bases. The CDR3 extends over 16 amino acids. Germline CDR1 SGHAT, CDR2 FQDESV (reference sequence). DNA of the CDR3: TGTGCCAGCAGCACGGGACTAGCGGCTAGCATAGATACGCAATATTTT. Protein sequence: CASSTGLAASIDTQYF.

Details on this clonotype: One end of the junction varies from germline; a read error may be responsible. This chain connects TRBV4-1 to TRBJ2-1; TRBD2 aligns across 11 bases. Germline CDR1 and CDR2: MGHRA and YSYEKL. The CDR3 spans 16 residues. For the CDR3, the DNA is TGCGCCAGCTGCCCCGAACTAGCGGGGGCTTACAATAAGCAGTTCTTC. Its protein product is CASCPELAGAYNKQFF.

As for this clonotype: This may arise from a read error, as a much more abundant clone is one base away. The chain has TRBV6-5 and TRBJ2-7; possible D gene TRBD2, 7 bases. The CDR3 totals 17 residues. Trimming stripped 4 bases from V and 0 bases from J, with 19 bases between. Germline lookup yields CDR1 MNHEY and CDR2 SVGAGI. The CDR3 nucleotides are TGTGCCAGCAGTTTCTCAGGGGTGGCGGGAGCCTCCTACGAGCAGTACTTC. This encodes CASSFSGVAGASYEQYF.

This sequence joins TRBV10-1 and TRBJ2-5; D perhaps matches TRBD2 (7 bases). V was clipped by 6 bases and J by 5 bases, with 25 bases between them. The CDR3 spans 17 residues. CDR1 is WNHNN, CDR2 SYGVQD, per germline (reference sequence). The DNA of the CDR3 is TGCGCCAGCAGCCCGGGACAAGCGGAATCCGGGGGGGAGACCCAGTACTTC. Its protein product is CASSPGQAESGGETQYF.

Points on this clonotype: A much more abundant neighbour one base away suggests this may be a read error. The chain is built from TRBV6-1 and TRBJ2-2; maybe TRBD2 (6 bases). Germline V CDR1 and CDR2: MNHNS, SASEGT. The CDR3 covers 15 residues. CDR3 in amino acids: CANSRQGGNTGELFF. The DNA of the CDR3 is TGTGCCAACAGTCGGCAGGGAGGGAACACCGGGGAGCTGTTTTTT.

The rearrangement uses TRBV12-1 and TRBJ2-3; the listed D gene, TRBD1, was not tested against the DNA. TRBV12-1 is flagged as a pseudogene. CDR3 length equals 15 residues. This CDR3 is CASSFGGGRTYTQYF. The CDR3 bases are TGTGCCAGCAGCTTTGGGGGGGGACGAACATATACGCAGTATTTT.

About this clonotype: Possible read error: a much larger clone is one base away. V and J are TRBV6-1 and TRBJ1-5, with a tentative D call TRBD1 (5 bases). With 8 bases removed from V and 3 bases from J, the gap between germline ends came to 14 bases. Germline CDR1 reads MNHNS; CDR2 reads SASEGT. The CDR3 has 14 residues. The CDR3 region has the DNA TGTGCCAGCCGGGGCCCCCGGATCAATCAGCCCCAGCATTTT. Residues: CASRGPRINQPQHF.

A remark on this clonotype: The junction and the germline gene differ at one end; a read error may be behind it. This rearrangement joins TRBV6-2 or TRBV6-3 to TRBJ2-4; the D gene is possibly TRBD2 (6 bases). From germline, CDR1 is MNHEY and CDR2 SVGEGT. The CDR3 runs 13 residues. CDR3 in DNA: TGTGCCAGCAGTCGGGGGTTTCAATACATTCAGTGCTTC. It specifies CASSRGFQYIQCF.

This clonotype was counted a single time. The germline gene is not matched at one end of the junction; a read error may be the cause. The rearrangement joins TRBV4-2 to TRBJ2-7; perhaps TRBD1 as D (6 bases). The CDR3 is made up of 13 amino acids. Germline CDR1 reads LGHNA; CDR2 reads YNFKEQ. CDR3 DNA: TGTGCCAACAGCGAGAACAGGGTAGGCAAGCAGTACTTC. Translated, it gives CANSENRVGKQYF.

Details on this clonotype: This may come from a read error, since a much larger clone is one base off. This chain links TRBV6-5 with TRBJ2-1, with unresolved D. The germline V gene encodes CDR1 MNHEY and CDR2 SVGAGI. This CDR3 has 15 amino acids. CDR3: CASSPHLSSYNEHFF. CDR3 nucleotides: TGTGCCAGCAGTCCCCACCTAAGCTCCTACAATGAGCATTTCTTC.

Note on this clonotype: A much larger clone differs by one base, so this may be a read error. The chain employs TRBV29-1 and TRBJ2-5; D is unresolved. Trimming took off 6 bases at V and 5 bases at J, with 16 bases between the two ends. Germline-derived CDR1 and CDR2 are SQVTM and ANQGSEA. The CDR3 is 13 amino acids. The CDR3 protein is CSVRIQMGETQYF. The CDR3 DNA reads as TGCAGCGTGAGGATCCAAATGGGGGAGACCCAGTACTTC.

This chain connects TRBV7-9 to TRBJ2-5; the D gene is possibly TRBD1 (5 bases). CDR1 is SEHNR and CDR2 is FQNEAQ in the germline V gene (reference sequence). The CDR3 covers 15 residues. Trimming left V 1 base short and J 3 bases short, with 12 bases between. The CDR3 sequence: CASSLVGAREETQYF. The CDR3, as DNA: TGTGCCAGCAGCTTAGTTGGGGCGCGCGAAGAGACCCAGTACTTC.